These T cell receptor beta chains were read from a single sample in a study of shared clonotypes between healthy human individuals. Libraries were prepared by immunoSEQ multiplex PCR; TCRdb keeps only in-frame clonotypes and omits some of them. The sample lists millions of clones, 85% to 95% occurring once. The sample consisted of naive CD4+ T cells sorted from blood. The receptor set was obtained from a man between 18 and 29 years old in good health. Each CDR3 is given with its conserved first and last residue. The D gene is left open where the match is weak. Size is omitted from some rows. Given values are once, few, many or a class for expanded clones.

D gene	V gene	clone size	J gene	CDR3 DNA	CDR3 protein
.	TRBV28	.	TRBJ1-5	TGTGCCAGCAGTTTGGGGCAGTTCAATCAGCCCCAGCATTTT	CASSLGQFNQPQHF
TRBD2	TRBV27	.	TRBJ2-1	TGTGCCAGCAGACAGAGACTAGCGGGGGGGCGGAATGAGCAGTTCTTC	CASRQRLAGGRNEQFF
TRBD2	TRBV4-1	.	TRBJ2-5	TGCGCCAGCAGCAAGGGACTAGCGGGGGGGCAAGAGACCCAGTACTTC	CASSKGLAGGQETQYF
.	TRBV2	.	TRBJ2-5	TGTGCCACGAACCTTGGGGAGACCCAGTACTTC	CATNLGETQYF
.	TRBV11-2	.	TRBJ2-7	TGTGCCAGCAGCGTGGACCAGACTTACGAGCAGTACTTC	CASSVDQTYEQYF
.	TRBV7-8	.	TRBJ2-4	TGTGCCAGCAGCTCGGGGGTCGGCAAAAACATTCAGTACTTC	CASSSGVGKNIQYF
TRBD2	TRBV11-2	.	TRBJ2-1	TGTGCCAGCAGCTCGGGGACTAGCGGGAGGTTCTACAATGAGCAGTTCTTC	CASSSGTSGRFYNEQFF
.	TRBV6-6	.	TRBJ2-1	TGTGCCAGCAGGCCAGGGACCTACAATGAGCAGTTCTTC	CASRPGTYNEQFF
.	TRBV5-1	.	TRBJ2-7	TGCGCCAGCAGCTTGACGCGGCAGGGAGCCTACGAGCAGTACTTC	CASSLTRQGAYEQYF
.	TRBV29-1	.	TRBJ2-5	TGCAGCGTTGACACCCCAACGAGAGAGACCCAGTACTTC	CSVDTPTRETQYF
TRBD1	TRBV5-1	.	TRBJ1-1	TGCGCCAGCAGCCTCAGACAGGGAGGGGGAGCTTTCTTT	CASSLRQGGGAFF
TRBD1	TRBV28	.	TRBJ2-7	TGTGCCAGCCTGCCCGGGACAGTCCCCAACGAGCAGTACTTC	CASLPGTVPNEQYF
.	TRBV11-2	.	TRBJ1-3	TGTGCCAACAGCTTAGATCGCAGCAGATTAAACTCTGGAAACACCATATATTTT	CANSLDRSRLNSGNTIYF
.	TRBV6-5	.	TRBJ1-5	TGTGCCAGCAGCCTCGACAGCAGCAATCAGCCCCAGCATTTT	CASSLDSSNQPQHF
TRBD1	TRBV18	.	TRBJ2-4	TGTGCCAGCTCGCCGGGACAGGGGGCCAAAAACATTCAGTACTTC	CASSPGQGAKNIQYF
TRBD2	TRBV5-1	.	TRBJ2-5	TGCGCCAGCAGCGGGGGGACTAGCGGGAGTGGGCAAGAGACCCAGTACTTC	CASSGGTSGSGQETQYF
TRBD1	TRBV9	once	TRBJ1-1	TGTGCCAGCAGCGCAACCGGGACAGTGAACACTGAAGCTTTCTTT	CASSATGTVNTEAFF